This record looks at one T cell receptor beta chain sequence and its context. The antigen is not known. This specimen belongs to a study of shared clonotypes between healthy human individuals. Broader study findings: Since donors were few, the genetic and exposure-history diversity represented was limited. Investigators collected only blood, and repertoires in tissues likely differ.

The CDR3 is 13 amino acids. Looked up from germline, CDR1 is LNHNV and CDR2 is YYDKDF (reference sequence). Losses at the gene ends were 10 bases for V and 6 bases for J; bases not matched to a gene: 6. Each sorted subset replicate got 200 ng genomic DNA, tens of thousands of genomes. Measured with immunoSEQ multiplex PCR; TCRdb has only the in-frame clones, and not every one. In the table there are about 820,000 clones, almost 95% of which are singletons. Naive CD8 cells lacked CD45RO and underwent positive selection for CCR7, leaving out terminally differentiated effector memory CD45RA+ cells. This sequence was found in a young man in good health. The chain recombines TRBV15 with TRBJ2-1; 10 bases fit TRBD2. Sequencing input: naive CD8+ T cells sorted from blood. CDR3 loop: CASRGTSANEQFF. The CDR3 DNA follows: TGTGCCAGCCGAGGGACTAGCGCCAATGAGCAGTTCTTC.